Each of the 23 T cell receptor beta chains below was sequenced from the same sample in a study of naive and memory T cell subsets. The SP2 primer and nested alpha and beta constant region primers amplified ligated cDNA in four rounds. From the UMI-ligation and nested PCR reads, TCRdb called clonotypes with MiXCR, one entry per CDR3 protein. The sample holds some 15,000 distinct CDR3 sequences, 4% to 6.5% seen once. Treatment noted: skin biopsy from PPD injection site in Mantoux-positive individual. A UMI-containing oligonucleotide was joined by 3' ligation to the TCR cDNA template. The sequencing used skin, collected from a tuberculin skin test site. The source is an adult in good health.

This clonotype has just a few counts. J is TRBJ1-1 and V is TRBV20-1; maybe TRBD1 (5 bases). The CDR3 is 12 amino acids. The germline V and J ends were trimmed by 6 bases and 4 bases, with 12 bases remaining between them. Germline V CDR1 and CDR2: DFQATT, SNEGSKA (reference sequence). In DNA form, the CDR3 reads TGCAGTGCCCCGTGGGGGAGCACTGAAGCTTTCTTT. Translated: CSAPWGSTEAFF.

This clonotype was counted at least ten times. The chain is built from TRBV18 and TRBJ2-5; no definite D call. Trimming left V 6 bases short and J 0 bases short, with 5 bases between. The CDR3 contains 12 residues. Germline-derived CDR1 and CDR2 are KGHSH and LQKENI. CDR3 nucleotide sequence: TGTGCCAGCTCTTCTGACCAAGAGACCCAGTACTTC. As protein: CASSSDQETQYF.

In its sample, this clonotype ranks as medium-sized (0.01 to 0.1%). The CDR3 protein is CASSEQGVLYEQYF. DNA for the CDR3: TGTGCCAGCAGTGAACAGGGGGTCCTCTACGAGCAGTACTTC. The chain joins TRBV2 to TRBJ2-7, with 7 bases identical to TRBD1. CDR3 size: 14 residues. J gave up 3 bases and V 2 bases, and 4 bases lay outside the gene matches. The germline V gene encodes CDR1 SNHLY and CDR2 FYNNEI.

This chain uses TRBV20-1 with TRBJ1-2; D may be TRBD1 (5 bases). Trimming shortened V by 3 bases and J by 8 bases, and 16 bases separated the two germline ends. Germline V CDR1 and CDR2: DFQATT, SNEGSKA (reference sequence). The CDR3 covers 13 residues. CDR3: CSASVSSSGGYTF. In DNA, the CDR3 is TGCAGTGCTAGCGTCAGTTCCTCAGGGGGCTACACCTTC.

The CDR3 loop reads CASSTLMDRAAGNTIYF. The CDR3 DNA reads as TGTGCCAGTAGTACGCTGATGGACAGGGCCGCCGGAAACACCATATATTTT. This sequence joins TRBV19 and TRBJ1-3; 8 nucleotides agree with TRBD1. V trimming: 4 bases; J trimming: 4 bases; junction bases outside the gene matches: 12. The CDR3 is 17 residues long. Germline CDR1 is LNHDA and CDR2 is SQIVND (reference sequence).

This clonotype was seen many times. The chain uses TRBV20-1 and TRBJ1-1; tentative D call: TRBD1 (6 bases). The V gene lost 1 base and the J gene lost 4 bases, with 10 bases spanning the gap. The CDR3 is 13 amino acids. Germline CDR1 reads DFQATT; CDR2 reads SNEGSKA (reference sequence). CDR3 sequence (DNA): TGCAGTGCTAGAGTAGGGGGGCCCACTGAAGCTTTCTTT. Protein product: CSARVGGPTEAFF.

This clonotype has at least ten counts. The V call is TRBV6-5, the J call TRBJ1-1; no reliable D call. V was shortened by 7 bases and J by 4 bases, with 19 bases between the two germline ends. CDR1 and CDR2 (germline): MNHEY, SVGAGI. This CDR3 is 15 amino acids long. In DNA form, the CDR3 reads TGTGCCAGCACCCCGATCCCAGCGGCAGGCACTGAAGCTTTCTTT. The encoded protein is CASTPIPAAGTEAFF.

The V gene is TRBV20-1, the J gene TRBJ2-3; D is uncertain. CDR3 length: 13 amino acids. V was pared by 2 bases and J by 4 bases, with 10 bases between. The germline CDR1 and CDR2 sequences are DFQATT and SNEGSKA (reference sequence). CDR3 loop: CSARNKPPDTQYF. The CDR3, as DNA: TGCAGTGCTAGAAACAAACCGCCAGATACGCAGTATTTT.

This clonotype was observed many times. The CDR3 region is CASSLVQRGTDTQYF. In DNA, the CDR3 is TGTGCCAGCAGTTTAGTCCAGCGGGGAACAGATACGCAGTATTTT. The chain carries TRBV28 and TRBJ2-3, with 7 bases lining up with TRBD2. The CDR3 covers 15 residues. The J segment lost 3 bases and the V segment lost 2 bases, leaving 5 bases of the junction unmatched. Germline V gene lookup returns CDR1 MDHEN and CDR2 SYDVKM.

In its sample, this clonotype was seen many times. The rearrangement joins TRBV5-1 to TRBJ1-2, with unresolved D. V dropped 0 bases and J dropped 8 bases, with 17 bases sitting between them. Germline V gives CDR1 SGHRS, CDR2 YFSETQ. The CDR3 spans 15 residues. The CDR3 reads CASSLAGPMVGGYTF. CDR3 nucleotides: TGCGCCAGCAGCTTGGCAGGTCCCATGGTCGGCGGCTACACCTTC.

This clonotype has ten or more counts. The CDR3 DNA follows: TGTGCCAGCAGTGGACCGACAGGCAATAATTCACCCCTCCACTTT. Amino acids: CASSGPTGNNSPLHF. The chain couples TRBV2 to TRBJ1-6, with D tentatively TRBD1 (6 bases). With 4 bases removed from V and 5 bases from J, the gap between germline ends came to 12 bases. The CDR3 length is 15 residues. Germline assignment: CDR1 SNHLY and CDR2 FYNNEI.

This clonotype was counted many times. The rearrangement links TRBV6-6 to TRBJ1-1; D is uncertain. The CDR3 covers 11 residues. CDR1 is MNHNY, CDR2 SVGAGI, per germline (reference sequence). V lost 11 bases to trimming and J lost 6 bases, with 13 bases between them. CDR3 DNA: TGTGCCGCCGTCCAGGCCTCTGAAGCTTTCTTT. As protein: CAAVQASEAFF.

This clonotype is termed medium-sized. The J gene is TRBJ2-1, the V gene TRBV7-9; 13 bases map to TRBD2. After removal of 6 bases from V and 7 bases from J, the junction contained 6 bases not matched to a gene. The germline CDR1 and CDR2 sequences are SEHNR and FQNEAQ (reference sequence). This CDR3 comprises 15 residues. The CDR3 spells CASRQTSGGANEQFF. In DNA, the CDR3 is TGTGCCAGCAGGCAAACTAGCGGGGGGGCGAATGAGCAGTTCTTC.

This clonotype has at least ten counts. The V call is TRBV2, the J call TRBJ2-5; D is ambiguous. The length of the CDR3 is 14 residues. V gave up 6 bases and J gave up 2 bases, with 13 bases separating them. Germline assignment: CDR1 SNHLY and CDR2 FYNNEI. DNA of the CDR3: TGTGCCAGCAGGGGAAATGTGGGGCAAGAGACCCAGTACTTC. Translated, it gives CASRGNVGQETQYF.

The sample holds many counts of this clonotype. The chain employs TRBV4-3 and TRBJ1-3; 8 positions match TRBD1. Trimming took 0 bases from V and 4 from J; bases not matched to a gene: 5. The CDR3 runs 16 residues. CDR1 LGHNA and CDR2 YSLEER come from the germline V gene. The CDR3 loop reads CASSQDAGGEGNTIYF. The CDR3 DNA sequence: TGCGCCAGCAGCCAAGACGCAGGGGGCGAAGGAAACACCATATATTTT.

The sample holds many counts of this clonotype. The chain combines TRBV29-1 with TRBJ2-4; D is unclear. The CDR3 loop spans 18 amino acids. Between the trimmed V and J ends, which lost 0 bases and 0 bases, there was a span of 18 bases. Germline assignment: CDR1 SQVTM and CDR2 ANQGSEA. For the CDR3, the DNA is TGCAGCGTTGAAGATTGGGCAGGAGTAGCCCTAGCCAAAAACATTCAGTACTTC. Protein: CSVEDWAGVALAKNIQYF.

This clonotype was counted many times. The rearrangement uses TRBV7-9 and TRBJ2-2; D gene unclear. The CDR3 contains 18 residues. Germline V lookup: CDR1 SEHNR, CDR2 FQNEAQ (reference sequence). Trimming removed 0 bases at V and 0 bases at J, with 14 bases between. CDR3 amino acids: CASSLALLGIPNTGELFF. As DNA, the CDR3 is TGTGCCAGCAGCTTAGCTCTCCTCGGTATTCCGAACACCGGGGAGCTGTTTTTT.

This clonotype was counted a few times. CDR3 DNA: TGCAGTGGACGGACAGGGGGCTACGAGCAGTACTTC. Amino acids: CSGRTGGYEQYF. The chain couples TRBV20-1 to TRBJ2-7, with TRBD1 identical over 10 bases. Germline CDR1 and CDR2: DFQATT and SNEGSKA (reference sequence). This CDR3 is 12 amino acids long. V lost 7 bases, J lost 3 bases, and 3 bases stayed unmatched.

The chain recombines TRBV5-1 with TRBJ1-1, with D possibly matching TRBD1 (6 bases). The CDR3 runs to 13 residues. V lost 7 bases and J lost 4, with 14 bases in between. CDR1 and CDR2 (germline): SGHRS, YFSETQ. CDR3 in DNA: TGCGCCAGCTCCTCCGGGACAATCACTGAAGCTTTCTTT. This codes for CASSSGTITEAFF.

This clonotype came up a few times. The J gene is TRBJ1-1, the V gene TRBV5-1, with TRBD1 as a possible D gene (6 bases). This CDR3 has 14 amino acids. CDR1 and CDR2 (germline): SGHRS, YFSETQ. V shed 4 bases and J shed 9 bases, with 19 bases lying between them. The CDR3 reads CASSPGGAGPQAFF. The DNA of the CDR3 is TGCGCCAGCAGCCCCGGGGGGGCCGGGCCACAAGCTTTCTTT.

This clonotype was seen ten or more times. This chain uses TRBV6-6 with TRBJ2-7; TRBD2 might be the D (6 bases). The V end lost 7 bases, the J end lost 3 bases, and 19 bases lay between the germline ends. Germline CDR1 is MNHNY and CDR2 is SVGAGI (reference sequence). CDR3 length equals 15 residues. The CDR3, as DNA: TGTGCCAGCAACGGCCCCCTGCGGGGCCTCTACGAGCAGTACTTC. It yields the protein CASNGPLRGLYEQYF.

This clonotype was picked up many times. The CDR3 nucleotides read TGTGCCAGCAGTCTGAATTCAGGGATGGGCGTCACTGAAGCTTTCTTT. Translating it yields CASSLNSGMGVTEAFF. This rearrangement joins TRBV12-3 or TRBV12-4 to TRBJ1-1; D is possibly TRBD1 (5 bases). The CDR3 covers 16 residues. Trimming took off 5 bases at V and 4 bases at J, with 20 bases between the two ends.

In this sample, this clonotype turned up many times. The V and J genes are TRBV7-9 and TRBJ1-5, with D possibly TRBD1 on 6 matching bases. Between the trimmed V and J ends, which lost 5 bases and 11 bases, there was a span of 13 bases. In germline, CDR1 is SEHNR, CDR2 FQNEAQ (reference sequence). The CDR3 totals 12 residues. The CDR3 DNA sequence: TGTGCCAGCAGCCTCGACAGGTCGGCCCAGCATTTT. Translation gives CASSLDRSAQHF.